What follows is one T cell receptor (beta chain) and its context. Original processing notes: From reference gene primer amplification, estimates of nucleated cell counts were derived. Generated by immunoSEQ multiplex PCR, the TCRdb table keeps only in-frame clones and is missing some. The V and J calls and clone size are taken from that table; D and trimming were inferred from the DNA. The table lists roughly 100,000 clones, roughly 84% of them singletons. The source of the sample is a study of blood T cell repertoires in COVID-19. Study context: Sources were T cells, B-cell-depleted T cells, or PBMCs; the material itself was cDNA or gDNA.

Germline V lookup: CDR1 SGDLS, CDR2 YYNGEE. Trimming removed 1 base at V and 3 bases at J, with 11 bases between. The CDR3 spans 16 residues. The material sequenced was peripheral blood. The clonotype comes from a human donor in a cohort sampled during active COVID-19. J is TRBJ2-6 and V is TRBV9; D is uncertain. The CDR3, as DNA: TGTGCCAGCAGCGTAATCGGGTCTGGTGGGGCCAACGTCCTGACTTTC. Protein product: CASSVIGSGGANVLTF. The whole variable domain, filled in from reference TRBV9 and TRBJ2-6, reads DSGVTQTPKHLITATGQRVTLRCSPRSGDLSVYWYQQSLDQGLQFLIQYYNGEERAKGNILERFSAQQFPDLHSELNLSSLELGDSALYFCASSVIGSGGANVLTFGAGSRLTVL.